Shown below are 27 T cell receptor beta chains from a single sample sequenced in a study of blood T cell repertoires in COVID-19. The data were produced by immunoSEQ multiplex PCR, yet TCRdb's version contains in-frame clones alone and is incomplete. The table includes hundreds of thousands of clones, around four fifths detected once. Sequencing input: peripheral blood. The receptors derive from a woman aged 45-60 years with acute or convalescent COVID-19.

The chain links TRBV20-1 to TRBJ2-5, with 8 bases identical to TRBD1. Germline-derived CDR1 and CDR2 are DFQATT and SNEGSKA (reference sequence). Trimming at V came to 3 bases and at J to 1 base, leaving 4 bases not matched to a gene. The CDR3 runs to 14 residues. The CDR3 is CSASQGASQETQYF. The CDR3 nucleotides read TGCAGTGCTAGTCAGGGGGCGAGCCAAGAGACCCAGTACTTC.

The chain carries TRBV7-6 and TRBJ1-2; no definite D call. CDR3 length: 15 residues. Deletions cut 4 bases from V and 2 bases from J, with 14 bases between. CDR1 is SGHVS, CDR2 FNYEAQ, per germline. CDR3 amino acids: CASSSQHDANYGYTF. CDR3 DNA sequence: TGTGCCAGCAGCTCCCAACACGATGCCAACTATGGCTACACCTTC.

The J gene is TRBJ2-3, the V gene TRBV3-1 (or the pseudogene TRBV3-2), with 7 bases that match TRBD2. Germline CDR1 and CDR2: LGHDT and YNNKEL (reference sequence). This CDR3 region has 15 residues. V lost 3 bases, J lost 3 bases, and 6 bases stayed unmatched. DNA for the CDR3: TGTGCCAGCAGCCAGTCGGGGGGAGGGACAGATACGCAGTATTTT. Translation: CASSQSGGGTDTQYF.

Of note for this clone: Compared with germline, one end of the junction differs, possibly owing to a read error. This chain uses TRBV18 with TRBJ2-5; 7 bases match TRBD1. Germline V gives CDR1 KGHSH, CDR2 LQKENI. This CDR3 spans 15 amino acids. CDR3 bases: TGTGCCAGCTCACCACCTGGGACAGCTAAAGAGATCCAGTACTTC. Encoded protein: CASSPPGTAKEIQYF.

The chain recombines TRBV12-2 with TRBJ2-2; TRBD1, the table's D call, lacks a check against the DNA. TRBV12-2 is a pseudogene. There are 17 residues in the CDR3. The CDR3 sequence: CASRPRGRAGATGELFF. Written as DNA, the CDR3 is TGTGCAAGTCGGCCGAGGGGGCGTGCAGGGGCAACCGGGGAGCTGTTTTTT.

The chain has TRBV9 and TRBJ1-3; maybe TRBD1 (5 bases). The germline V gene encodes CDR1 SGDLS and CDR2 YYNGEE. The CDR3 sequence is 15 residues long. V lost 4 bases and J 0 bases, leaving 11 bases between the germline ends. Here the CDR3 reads CASSTTGYSGNTIYF. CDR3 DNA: TGTGCCAGCAGCACCACAGGTTACTCTGGAAACACCATATATTTT.

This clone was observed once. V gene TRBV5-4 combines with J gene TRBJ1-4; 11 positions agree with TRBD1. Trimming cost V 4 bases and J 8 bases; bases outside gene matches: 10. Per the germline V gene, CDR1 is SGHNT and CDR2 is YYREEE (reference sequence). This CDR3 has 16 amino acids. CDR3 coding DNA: TGTGCCAGCAGCGCTGGGGGGACAGGGGGAGAAGAAAAACTGTTTTTT. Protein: CASSAGGTGGEEKLFF.

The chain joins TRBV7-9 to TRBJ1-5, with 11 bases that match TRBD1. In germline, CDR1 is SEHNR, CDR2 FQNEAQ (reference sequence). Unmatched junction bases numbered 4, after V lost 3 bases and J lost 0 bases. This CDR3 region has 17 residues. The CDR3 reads CASSLGTGGYSNQPQHF. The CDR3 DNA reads TGTGCCAGCAGCTTGGGGACAGGGGGTTATAGCAATCAGCCCCAGCATTTT.

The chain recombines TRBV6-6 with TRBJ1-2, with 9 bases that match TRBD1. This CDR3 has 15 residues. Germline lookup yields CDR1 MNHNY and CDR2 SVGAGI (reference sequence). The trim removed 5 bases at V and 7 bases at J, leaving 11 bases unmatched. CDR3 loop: CASSIGTGKSGGYTF. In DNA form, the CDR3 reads TGTGCCAGCAGTATAGGGACAGGGAAAAGCGGTGGCTACACCTTC.

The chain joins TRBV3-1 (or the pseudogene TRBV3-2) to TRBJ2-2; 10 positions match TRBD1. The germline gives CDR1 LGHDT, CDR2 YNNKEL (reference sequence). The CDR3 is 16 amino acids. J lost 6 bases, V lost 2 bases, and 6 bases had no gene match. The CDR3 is CASSQSDRGFAGELFF. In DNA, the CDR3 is TGTGCCAGCAGCCAATCGGACAGGGGGTTCGCCGGGGAGCTGTTTTTT.

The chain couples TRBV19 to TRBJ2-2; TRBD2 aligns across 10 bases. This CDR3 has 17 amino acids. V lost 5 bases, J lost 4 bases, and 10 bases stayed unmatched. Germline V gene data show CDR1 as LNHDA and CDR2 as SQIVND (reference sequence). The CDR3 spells CASSPVAGGGGTGELFF. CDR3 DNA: TGTGCCAGTAGTCCAGTAGCGGGAGGTGGTGGCACCGGGGAGCTGTTTTTT. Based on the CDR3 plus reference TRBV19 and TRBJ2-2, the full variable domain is DGGITQSPKYLFRKEGQNVTLSCEQNLNHDAMYWYRQDPGQGLRLIYYSQIVNDFQKGDIAEGYSVSREKKESFPLTVTSAQKNPTAFYLCASSPVAGGGGTGELFFGEGSRLTVL.

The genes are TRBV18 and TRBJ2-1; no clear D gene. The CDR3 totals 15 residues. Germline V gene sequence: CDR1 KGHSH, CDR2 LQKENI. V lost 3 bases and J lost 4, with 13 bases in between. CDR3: CASSPSYRAYNEQFF. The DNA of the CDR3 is TGTGCCAGCTCACCCTCATATAGAGCGTACAATGAGCAGTTCTTC. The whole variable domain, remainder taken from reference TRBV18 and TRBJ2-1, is NAGVMQNPRHLVRRRGQEARLRCSPMKGHSHVYWYRQLPEEGLKFMVYLQKENIIDESGMPKERFSAEFPKEGPSILRIQQVVRGDSAAYFCASSPSYRAYNEQFFGPGTRLTVL.

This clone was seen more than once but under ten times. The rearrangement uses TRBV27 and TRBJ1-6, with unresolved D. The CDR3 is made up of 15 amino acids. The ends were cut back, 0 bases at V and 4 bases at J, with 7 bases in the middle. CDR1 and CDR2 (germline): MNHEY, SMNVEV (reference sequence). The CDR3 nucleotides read TGTGCCAGCAGTTTATCGTCACAGTATAATTCACCCCTCCACTTT. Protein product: CASSLSSQYNSPLHF.

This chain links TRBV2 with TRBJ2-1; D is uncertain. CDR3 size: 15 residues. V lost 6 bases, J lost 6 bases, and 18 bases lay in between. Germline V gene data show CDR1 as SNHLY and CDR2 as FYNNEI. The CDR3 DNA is TGTGCCAGCAGCCTCGAGAGCCGATCCACCAATGAGCAGTTCTTC. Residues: CASSLESRSTNEQFF.

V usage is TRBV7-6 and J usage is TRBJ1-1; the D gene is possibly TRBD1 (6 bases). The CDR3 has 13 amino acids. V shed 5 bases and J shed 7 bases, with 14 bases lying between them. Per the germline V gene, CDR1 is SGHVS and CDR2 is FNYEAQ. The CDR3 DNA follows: TGTGCCAGCAGCCAATCGACAGGCCATGAAGCTTTCTTT. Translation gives CASSQSTGHEAFF.

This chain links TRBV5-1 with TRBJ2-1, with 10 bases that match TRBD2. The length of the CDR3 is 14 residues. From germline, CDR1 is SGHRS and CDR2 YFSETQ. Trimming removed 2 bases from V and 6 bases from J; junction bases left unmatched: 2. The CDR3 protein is CASSLLAGINEQFF. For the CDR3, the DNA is TGCGCCAGCAGCTTACTAGCGGGAATCAATGAGCAGTTCTTC. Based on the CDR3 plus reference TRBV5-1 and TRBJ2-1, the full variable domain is KAGVTQTPRYLIKTRGQQVTLSCSPISGHRSVSWYQQTPGQGLQFLFEYFSETQRNKGNFPGRFSGRQFSNSRSEMNVSTLELGDSALYLCASSLLAGINEQFFGPGTRLTVL.

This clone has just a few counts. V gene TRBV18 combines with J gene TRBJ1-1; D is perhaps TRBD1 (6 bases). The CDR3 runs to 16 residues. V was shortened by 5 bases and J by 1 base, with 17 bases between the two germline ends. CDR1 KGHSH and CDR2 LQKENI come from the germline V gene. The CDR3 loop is CASSTGTQGGNTEAFF. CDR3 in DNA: TGTGCCAGCTCAACGGGGACACAGGGCGGGAACACTGAAGCTTTCTTT.

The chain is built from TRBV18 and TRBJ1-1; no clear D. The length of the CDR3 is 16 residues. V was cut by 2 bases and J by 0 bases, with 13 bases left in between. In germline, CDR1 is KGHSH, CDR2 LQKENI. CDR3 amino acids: CASSPSAPEMNTEAFF. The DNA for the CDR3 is TGTGCCAGCTCACCATCCGCACCGGAGATGAACACTGAAGCTTTCTTT. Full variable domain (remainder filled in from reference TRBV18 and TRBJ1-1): NAGVMQNPRHLVRRRGQEARLRCSPMKGHSHVYWYRQLPEEGLKFMVYLQKENIIDESGMPKERFSAEFPKEGPSILRIQQVVRGDSAAYFCASSPSAPEMNTEAFFGQGTRLTVV.

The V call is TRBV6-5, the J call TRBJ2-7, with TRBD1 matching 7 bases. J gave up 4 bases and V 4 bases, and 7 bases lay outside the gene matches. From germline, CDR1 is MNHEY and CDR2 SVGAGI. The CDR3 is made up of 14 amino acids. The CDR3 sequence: CASSSGTAFYEQYF. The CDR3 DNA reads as TGTGCCAGCAGTTCCGGGACAGCCTTTTACGAGCAGTACTTC.

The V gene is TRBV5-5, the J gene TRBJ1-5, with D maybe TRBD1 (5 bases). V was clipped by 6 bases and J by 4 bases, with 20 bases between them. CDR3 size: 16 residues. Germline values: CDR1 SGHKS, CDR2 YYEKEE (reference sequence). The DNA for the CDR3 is TGTGCCAGCAACCCGACAGCGTCCATTGCTAATCAGCCCCAGCATTTT. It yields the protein CASNPTASIANQPQHF.

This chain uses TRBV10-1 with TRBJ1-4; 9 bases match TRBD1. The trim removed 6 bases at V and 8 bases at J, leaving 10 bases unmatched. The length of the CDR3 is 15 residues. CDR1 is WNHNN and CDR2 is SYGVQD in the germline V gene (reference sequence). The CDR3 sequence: CASSETGTGKEKLFF. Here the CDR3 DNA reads TGCGCCAGCAGCGAAACAGGGACAGGGAAAGAAAAACTGTTTTTT.

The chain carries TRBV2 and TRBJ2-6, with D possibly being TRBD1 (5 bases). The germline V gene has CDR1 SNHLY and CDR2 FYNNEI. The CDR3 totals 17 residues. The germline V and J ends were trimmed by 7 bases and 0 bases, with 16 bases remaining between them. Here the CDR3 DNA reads TGTGCCAGCACCTCAGGGATAACTCGCTCTGGGGCCAACGTCCTGACTTTC. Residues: CASTSGITRSGANVLTF.

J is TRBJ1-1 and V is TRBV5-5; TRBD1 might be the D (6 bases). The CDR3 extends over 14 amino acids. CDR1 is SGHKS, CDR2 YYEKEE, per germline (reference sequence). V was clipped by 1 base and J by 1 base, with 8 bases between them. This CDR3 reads CASSLRTANTEAFF. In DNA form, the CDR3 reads TGTGCCAGCAGCTTGAGGACAGCGAACACTGAAGCTTTCTTT.

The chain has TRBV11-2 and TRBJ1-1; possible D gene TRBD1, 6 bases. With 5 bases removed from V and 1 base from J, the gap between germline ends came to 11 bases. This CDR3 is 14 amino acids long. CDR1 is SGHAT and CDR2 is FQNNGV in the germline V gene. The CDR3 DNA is TGTGCCAGCAGCACCGGACAGTGGAACACTGAAGCTTTCTTT. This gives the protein CASSTGQWNTEAFF.

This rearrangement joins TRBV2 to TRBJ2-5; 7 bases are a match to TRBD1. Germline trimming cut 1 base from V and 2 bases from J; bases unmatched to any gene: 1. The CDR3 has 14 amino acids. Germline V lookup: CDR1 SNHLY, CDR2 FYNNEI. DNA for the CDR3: TGTGCCAGCAGTGAAGGGGACAGACAAGAGACCCAGTACTTC. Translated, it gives CASSEGDRQETQYF. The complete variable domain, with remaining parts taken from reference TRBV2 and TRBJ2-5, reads EPEVTQTPSHQVTQMGQEVILRCVPISNHLYFYWYRQILGQKVEFLVSFYNNEISEKSEIFDDQFSVERPDGSNFTLKIRSTKLEDSAMYFCASSEGDRQETQYFGPGTRLLVL.

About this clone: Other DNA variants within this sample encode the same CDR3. The CDR3 reads CASSLRSTDTQYF. The DNA of the CDR3 is TGTGCCAGCAGTTTGCGTAGCACAGATACGCAGTATTTT. This chain connects TRBV28 to TRBJ2-3; D is ambiguous. Per the germline V gene, CDR1 is MDHEN and CDR2 is SYDVKM. The ends were cut back, 3 bases at V and 0 bases at J, with 4 bases in the middle. The CDR3 is 13 amino acids.

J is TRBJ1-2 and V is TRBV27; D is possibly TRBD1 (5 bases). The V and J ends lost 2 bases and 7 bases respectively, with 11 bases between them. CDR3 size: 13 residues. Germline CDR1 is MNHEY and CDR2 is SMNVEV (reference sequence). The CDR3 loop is CASSLVGEGGYTF. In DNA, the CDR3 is TGTGCCAGCAGTTTAGTGGGGGAGGGTGGCTACACCTTC.